The clone carrying this TCR beta chain was observed a single time. Method: immunoSEQ multiplex PCR; TCRdb's copy keeps in-frame clones and lacks some. The data show about 94,000 clones, 90% seen once. This sample was included in a study of control samples from healthy donors and cancer patients. CDR3 length: 13 residues. The V end was cut by 0 bases, the J end by 6 bases, with 6 bases between. Germline V gene data show CDR1 as SGHRS and CDR2 as YFSETQ. This receptor was obtained from a woman between 18 and 29 years old in good health. The sample consisted of blood. The V and J genes are TRBV5-1 and TRBJ2-2; a possible D gene is TRBD1 (6 bases). CDR3 sequence (DNA): TGCGCCAGCAGCTTGGAGGGGGCCGGGGAGCTGTTTTTT. As protein: CASSLEGAGELFF. Variable domain in full (rest from reference TRBV5-1 and TRBJ2-2): KAGVTQTPRYLIKTRGQQVTLSCSPISGHRSVSWYQQTPGQGLQFLFEYFSETQRNKGNFPGRFSGRQFSNSRSEMNVSTLELGDSALYLCASSLEGAGELFFGEGSRLTVL.